A single sample gave rise to the 3 T cell receptor beta chains below, sequenced in a study of T cell changes during pregnancy in multiple sclerosis. The method was immunoSEQ multiplex PCR; TCRdb's version includes in-frame clones alone and lacks a portion of them. The sample holds approximately 40,000 clones; around 89% are singletons and the top ten take about 0.51%. The sample consisted of CD4+ T cells from peripheral blood mononuclear cells, taken in the first trimester of pregnancy. The receptor set was obtained from a female donor with multiple sclerosis, enrolled in a pregnancy study.

In this sample, this clone turned up a few times. This chain links TRBV7-2 with TRBJ2-5; 7 bases are shared with TRBD1. The CDR3 is 14 residues long. The germline CDR1 and CDR2 sequences are SGHTA and FQGNSA. Trimming took 5 bases from V and 1 from J; bases not matched to a gene: 4. Here the CDR3 reads CASSPQGIQETQYF. The CDR3 nucleotides read TGTGCCAGCAGCCCACAGGGGATCCAAGAGACCCAGTACTTC.

The chain joins TRBV7-3 to TRBJ2-2; D call uncertain. The germline gives CDR1 SGHTA, CDR2 FQGTGA. V gave up 4 bases and J gave up 4 bases, with 4 bases separating them. There are 12 residues in the CDR3. The CDR3 sequence: CASSSSTGELFF. DNA of the CDR3: TGTGCCAGCAGCTCCAGCACCGGGGAGCTGTTTTTT.

V is TRBV7-7 and J is TRBJ1-4; 10 bases are shared with TRBD1. The CDR3 is 15 amino acids. CDR1 and CDR2 (germline): SSHAT, FNYEAQ (reference sequence). With V trimmed by 3 bases and J by 5 bases, 3 bases remained unmatched. As DNA, the CDR3 is TGTGCCAGCAGCTTGGGGACAGGGGAAAATGAAAAACTGTTTTTT. It yields the protein CASSLGTGENEKLFF. The variable domain in full, completed from reference TRBV7-7 and TRBJ1-4, reads GAGVSQSPRYKVTKRGQDVTLRCDPISSHATLYWYQQALGQGPEFLTYFNYEAQPDKSGLPSDRFSAERPEGSISTLTIQRTEQRDSAMYRCASSLGTGENEKLFFGSGTQLSVL.